These T cell receptor beta chains were read from a single sample in a study of shared clonotypes between healthy human individuals. The method was immunoSEQ multiplex PCR; TCRdb's version includes in-frame clones alone and lacks a portion of them. The profile shows 600,000 to 750,000 clones, 90% of them singletons. The sample comprised memory CD8+ T cells from PBMCs. These receptors came from a man aged 18 to 30 in good health. Some clones in this sample may be carry-over from other donors' samples. Both conserved end residues are part of each CDR3. A D gene is named only where the DNA matches it firmly. Part of the rows lack a size; the others show once, few, many or a class for expanded clones.

v_gene: TRBV7-2; j_gene: TRBJ1-4; d_gene: .; abundance: .; CDR3nt: TGTGCCAGCAGCCCGTTATCGGGAAGGAGGGAAAAACTGTTTTTT; CDR3aa: CASSPLSGRREKLFF
v_gene: TRBV15; j_gene: TRBJ1-1; d_gene: .; abundance: .; CDR3nt: TGTGCCACCAGCGCCGAAGGGAACACTGAAGCTTTCTTT; CDR3aa: CATSAEGNTEAFF
v_gene: TRBV21-1; j_gene: TRBJ2-7; d_gene: .; abundance: .; CDR3nt: TGTGCCAGCAGCAGCGGCGACAGCGCCTACGAGCAGTACTTC; CDR3aa: CASSSGDSAYEQYF
v_gene: TRBV5-6; j_gene: TRBJ2-7; d_gene: TRBD1; abundance: .; CDR3nt: TGTGCCAGCAGCCCAGACAGGGAACTCATCTACGAGCAGTACTTC; CDR3aa: CASSPDRELIYEQYF
v_gene: TRBV19; j_gene: TRBJ2-7; d_gene: TRBD1; abundance: once; CDR3nt: TGTGCCAGTAGTACGGGACAGCCTTACGAGCAGTACTTC; CDR3aa: CASSTGQPYEQYF
v_gene: TRBV7-2; j_gene: TRBJ2-7; d_gene: .; abundance: once; CDR3nt: TGTGCCAGCCTCTTCGGCGCGGGTGGGACTTACGAGCAGTACTTC; CDR3aa: CASLFGAGGTYEQYF
v_gene: TRBV7-3; j_gene: TRBJ2-1; d_gene: .; abundance: .; CDR3nt: TGTGCCAGCAGCTTAATAGGGGGGGTAAATGAGCAGTTCTTC; CDR3aa: CASSLIGGVNEQFF
v_gene: TRBV7-6; j_gene: TRBJ2-1; d_gene: TRBD2; abundance: .; CDR3nt: TGTGCCAGCAGCTTACTAGCGGGAGGACCGATCCCTTACAATGAGCAGTTCTTC; CDR3aa: CASSLLAGGPIPYNEQFF
v_gene: TRBV6-6; j_gene: TRBJ2-7; d_gene: .; abundance: once; CDR3nt: TGTGCCAGCAGCCCTCGGACGGGTACCTACGAGCAGTACTTC; CDR3aa: CASSPRTGTYEQYF
v_gene: TRBV29-1; j_gene: TRBJ1-2; d_gene: .; abundance: few; CDR3nt: TGCAGCGTTGAAGACGGCTACACCTTC; CDR3aa: CSVEDGYTF
v_gene: TRBV27; j_gene: TRBJ1-2; d_gene: TRBD1; abundance: .; CDR3nt: TGTGCCAGCAGCAACACAGGGACAGCTAACTATGGCTACACCTTC; CDR3aa: CASSNTGTANYGYTF
v_gene: TRBV19; j_gene: TRBJ2-1; d_gene: .; abundance: .; CDR3nt: TGTGCCAGTGGCGATCCGGGTTATGAGCAGTTCTTC; CDR3aa: CASGDPGYEQFF
v_gene: TRBV7-9; j_gene: TRBJ2-7; d_gene: TRBD2; abundance: once; CDR3nt: TGTGCCAGCAGCTTAGTCCTAGCGGGAAGCGAGCAGTACTTC; CDR3aa: CASSLVLAGSEQYF
v_gene: TRBV7-9; j_gene: TRBJ2-5; d_gene: .; abundance: .; CDR3nt: TGTGCCAGCAGCTCCCGGGGGAGAATGGAGACCCAGTACTTC; CDR3aa: CASSSRGRMETQYF
v_gene: TRBV7-9; j_gene: TRBJ2-1; d_gene: .; abundance: .; CDR3nt: TGTGCCAGCAGCTTAGAACAGCGCTCCTACAATGAGCAGTTCTTC; CDR3aa: CASSLEQRSYNEQFF
v_gene: TRBV9; j_gene: TRBJ2-7; d_gene: .; abundance: .; CDR3nt: TGTGCCAGCAGCGTGGGGGACGGTGCCTACGAGCAGTACTTC; CDR3aa: CASSVGDGAYEQYF
v_gene: TRBV13; j_gene: TRBJ2-5; d_gene: .; abundance: .; CDR3nt: TGTGCCAGCGAATCCCGTCGGGTAGAGACCCAGTACTTC; CDR3aa: CASESRRVETQYF
v_gene: TRBV7-8; j_gene: TRBJ1-5; d_gene: .; abundance: once; CDR3nt: TGTGCCAGCAGCTTAGAGCACTCGGTTTATCAGCCCCAGCATTTT; CDR3aa: CASSLEHSVYQPQHF
v_gene: TRBV30; j_gene: TRBJ2-7; d_gene: TRBD1; abundance: .; CDR3nt: TGTGCCTGGGGGTGGGACAGAAACTACGAGCAGTACTTC; CDR3aa: CAWGWDRNYEQYF
v_gene: TRBV19; j_gene: TRBJ2-1; d_gene: TRBD2; abundance: once; CDR3nt: TGTGCCAGTATCTCCAGCGGGGCCTACAATGAGCAGTTCTTC; CDR3aa: CASISSGAYNEQFF
v_gene: TRBV7-8; j_gene: TRBJ2-1; d_gene: TRBD2; abundance: .; CDR3nt: TGTGCCAGCAGCCCGACCTCGACTAGCGGCTACAATGAGCAGTTCTTC; CDR3aa: CASSPTSTSGYNEQFF
v_gene: TRBV13; j_gene: TRBJ2-7; d_gene: .; abundance: .; CDR3nt: TGTGCCAGCAGCCCCTCGGCATGGGGGGCCCGGGGCGAGCAGTACTTC; CDR3aa: CASSPSAWGARGEQYF
v_gene: TRBV28; j_gene: TRBJ1-5; d_gene: .; abundance: .; CDR3nt: TGTGCCAGCAGCCAAAGCCCTAGACAGAGCAATCAGCCCCAGCATTTT; CDR3aa: CASSQSPRQSNQPQHF
v_gene: TRBV6-6; j_gene: TRBJ2-5; d_gene: .; abundance: .; CDR3nt: TGTGCCAGCAGCCGGCTGTACCAAGAGACCCAGTACTTC; CDR3aa: CASSRLYQETQYF
v_gene: TRBV25-1; j_gene: TRBJ1-1; d_gene: TRBD1; abundance: once; CDR3nt: TGTGCCAGCAGTGATCCCTGGACAGGGACAGGAGCTTTCTTT; CDR3aa: CASSDPWTGTGAFF
v_gene: TRBV6-5; j_gene: TRBJ2-7; d_gene: TRBD1; abundance: .; CDR3nt: TGTGCCAGCAGTTACTCGGGACAGGGGGTCTACGAGCAGTACTTC; CDR3aa: CASSYSGQGVYEQYF
v_gene: TRBV28; j_gene: TRBJ1-1; d_gene: .; abundance: .; CDR3nt: TGTGCCAGCAGCTTAACAGGGAACACTGAAGCTTTCTTT; CDR3aa: CASSLTGNTEAFF
v_gene: TRBV4-3; j_gene: TRBJ2-5; d_gene: .; abundance: .; CDR3nt: TGCGCCAGCAGCCGGTCTAGGGCCCAAGAGACCCAGTACTTC; CDR3aa: CASSRSRAQETQYF
v_gene: TRBV28; j_gene: TRBJ2-1; d_gene: .; abundance: .; CDR3nt: TGTGCCAGCAGTTTGTCCGAGCACAATGAGCAGTTCTTC; CDR3aa: CASSLSEHNEQFF
v_gene: TRBV27; j_gene: TRBJ2-7; d_gene: .; abundance: .; CDR3nt: TGTGCCAGCAGTGGCCATTATCAGGAGAGTTCTTTCGGGCAGTACTTC; CDR3aa: CASSGHYQESSFGQYF
v_gene: TRBV28; j_gene: TRBJ1-2; d_gene: .; abundance: .; CDR3nt: TGTGCCAGCAGTTCCTTTATAGCTAACCCTAACTATGGCTACACCTTC; CDR3aa: CASSSFIANPNYGYTF
v_gene: TRBV4-1; j_gene: TRBJ2-6; d_gene: .; abundance: .; CDR3nt: TGCGCCAGCAGCCAAGATCGGAGGGCTGGGGCCAACGTCCTGACTTTC; CDR3aa: CASSQDRRAGANVLTF
v_gene: TRBV5-1; j_gene: TRBJ1-2; d_gene: TRBD1; abundance: .; CDR3nt: TGCGCCAGCAGCCCGGAGCCGGGACAGAACTATGGCTACACCTTC; CDR3aa: CASSPEPGQNYGYTF
v_gene: TRBV7-2; j_gene: TRBJ1-1; d_gene: .; abundance: .; CDR3nt: TGTGCCAGCAGCTTAATTATTCTAACGTACAGGGCCAGCGGCACTGAAGCTTTCTTT; CDR3aa: CASSLIILTYRASGTEAFF
v_gene: TRBV9; j_gene: TRBJ1-2; d_gene: TRBD1; abundance: .; CDR3nt: TGTGCCAGCACCAAGCAGGGGGCGCCTGGCTACACCTTC; CDR3aa: CASTKQGAPGYTF
v_gene: TRBV5-1; j_gene: TRBJ2-1; d_gene: .; abundance: .; CDR3nt: TGCGCCAGCAGTGTGGGACAAGGATACAATGAGCAGTTCTTC; CDR3aa: CASSVGQGYNEQFF
v_gene: TRBV5-1; j_gene: TRBJ2-3; d_gene: TRBD1; abundance: .; CDR3nt: TGCGCCAGCAGCCCCTGGGACAGGGAGAGCACAGATACGCAGTATTTT; CDR3aa: CASSPWDRESTDTQYF
v_gene: TRBV10-3; j_gene: TRBJ1-2; d_gene: .; abundance: .; CDR3nt: TGTGCCATCAGGACGGGACCTTCGAGCTATGGCTACACCTTC; CDR3aa: CAIRTGPSSYGYTF
v_gene: TRBV29-1; j_gene: TRBJ2-7; d_gene: TRBD2; abundance: few; CDR3nt: TGCAGCACGGGGGGGAGGCCAAGCTCCTACGAGCAGTACTTC; CDR3aa: CSTGGRPSSYEQYF
v_gene: TRBV5-1; j_gene: TRBJ1-1; d_gene: .; abundance: .; CDR3nt: TGCGCCAGCAGCGGCGGTGGGGTAACTGAAGCTTTCTTT; CDR3aa: CASSGGGVTEAFF
v_gene: TRBV7-3; j_gene: TRBJ2-3; d_gene: TRBD2; abundance: once; CDR3nt: TGTGCCAGCAGCTCGTTGTTCATAGCGGGAAGCACAGATACGCAGTATTTT; CDR3aa: CASSSLFIAGSTDTQYF
v_gene: TRBV27; j_gene: TRBJ1-1; d_gene: TRBD1; abundance: .; CDR3nt: TGTGCCAGCAGCCTGACAGGGGGCGGTAGCACTGAAGCTTTCTTT; CDR3aa: CASSLTGGGSTEAFF
v_gene: TRBV7-9; j_gene: TRBJ2-2; d_gene: TRBD1; abundance: .; CDR3nt: TGTGCCAGCAGCCTACAGGGGGTACACACCGGGGAGCTGTTTTTT; CDR3aa: CASSLQGVHTGELFF
v_gene: TRBV5-1; j_gene: TRBJ2-4; d_gene: TRBD1; abundance: .; CDR3nt: TGCGCCAGCAGCCTGGGTTTCCGACCGGGACAGGAGAACAAAAACATTCAGTACTTC; CDR3aa: CASSLGFRPGQENKNIQYF
v_gene: TRBV13; j_gene: TRBJ2-1; d_gene: .; abundance: .; CDR3nt: TGTGCCAGCAGTGGGGCTAGGGGGGTATACAATGAGCAGTTCTTC; CDR3aa: CASSGARGVYNEQFF
v_gene: TRBV14; j_gene: TRBJ1-1; d_gene: TRBD1; abundance: .; CDR3nt: TGTGCCAGCAGCCAATCTCCGGGACAGGGGTGGCCTGAAGCTTTCTTT; CDR3aa: CASSQSPGQGWPEAFF
v_gene: TRBV28; j_gene: TRBJ2-1; d_gene: TRBD2; abundance: .; CDR3nt: TGTGCCAGCAGTACACACGCAGACGCTAGCGGGAGTTTGTTCAATGAGCAGTTCTTC; CDR3aa: CASSTHADASGSLFNEQFF
v_gene: TRBV4-1; j_gene: TRBJ2-3; d_gene: TRBD2; abundance: .; CDR3nt: TGCGCCAGCAGACAGCCGACTAGCGCTGGTTCAGATACGCAGTATTTT; CDR3aa: CASRQPTSAGSDTQYF
v_gene: TRBV27; j_gene: TRBJ2-1; d_gene: .; abundance: few; CDR3nt: TGTGCCAGCAGTTTATCGACAGGTAATGAGCAGTTCTTC; CDR3aa: CASSLSTGNEQFF
v_gene: TRBV27; j_gene: TRBJ2-7; d_gene: TRBD1; abundance: .; CDR3nt: TGTGCCAGCAGTTCCCCTCTCCAGGGGGTTCCTTCCTACGAGCAGTACTTC; CDR3aa: CASSSPLQGVPSYEQYF
v_gene: TRBV7-8; j_gene: TRBJ2-7; d_gene: .; abundance: .; CDR3nt: TGTGCCAGCAGCCGGAGGAGCTCCTACGAGCAGTACTTC; CDR3aa: CASSRRSSYEQYF
v_gene: TRBV7-9; j_gene: TRBJ2-1; d_gene: TRBD1; abundance: .; CDR3nt: TGTGCCAGCAGCCCACGGGACAGTCAGCAGTTCTTC; CDR3aa: CASSPRDSQQFF